The source of this T cell receptor (beta chain) is a study of regulatory T cells in long-lasting Graves disease. Stated time point: newly diagnosed GD, antithyroid drugs for less than 3 months. The TCR library was prepared using RNA isolated from PBMCs. Study results and limitations: Limited sample numbers may have lowered accuracy. Between persistent patients, 2,500 to 3,500 public clonotypes were shared, exceeding the approximately 940 shared between new patients.

This CDR3 comprises 15 residues. Per the germline V gene, CDR1 is LGHDT and CDR2 is YNNKEL (reference sequence). V lost 0 bases and J lost 3, with 9 bases in between. Combining iRepertoire HTBI primers with Arm-PCR of CDR3 regions, the authors built TCR beta libraries. Authors' processing steps: Samples revealed roughly 60 TRBV and about 15 TRBJ segments. One entry per CDR3 protein results from TCRdb running MiXCR on the multiplex PCR reads. V and J calls and clone size were set by TCRdb, not the authors. This table holds a few hundred thousand distinct CDR3 sequences, 18% found once. This clonotype was seen ten or more times. No antigen is known for it. These data were also reused for a study on T cells in Graves' hyperthyroidism and ophthalmopathy. Turning to that study: The primer set for the first-round RT-PCR of the TCR CDR3 was HTBI.

This material consisted of peripheral blood mononuclear cells (PBMCs), taken at new diagnosis, from a patient treated with antithyroid drugs. The receptor comes from a woman aged 25 to 45 with Graves disease. The chain combines TRBV3-1 with TRBJ1-3, with D perhaps TRBD1 (5 bases). The CDR3 nucleotides read TGTGCCAGCAGCCAAGAGTGGGGGTATGGAAACACCATATATTTT. This gives the protein CASSQEWGYGNTIYF.